The clone carrying this TCR beta chain was counted a single time. The data belong to a study of blood T cell repertoires in COVID-19. TCRdb's copy holds only in-frame clones and misses some; the assay was immunoSEQ multiplex PCR. The table shows under 140,000 clones, with almost 80% occurring only once. CDR3 size: 13 residues. The V end lost 3 bases, the J end lost 8 bases, and 11 bases lay between the germline ends. Germline CDR1 and CDR2: KGHSH and LQKENI. The sequencing input was peripheral blood. This rearrangement joins TRBV18 to TRBJ2-4; perhaps TRBD2 as D (5 bases). This receptor was obtained from a woman over 75 with active or convalescent COVID-19. The CDR3 nucleotides are TGTGCCAGCTCACCTCTTAGCGCGGACATTCAGTACTTC. Translation gives CASSPLSADIQYF. Full variable domain (outside the CDR3, taken from reference TRBV18 and TRBJ2-4): NAGVMQNPRHLVRRRGQEARLRCSPMKGHSHVYWYRQLPEEGLKFMVYLQKENIIDESGMPKERFSAEFPKEGPSILRIQQVVRGDSAAYFCASSPLSADIQYFGAGTRLSVL.